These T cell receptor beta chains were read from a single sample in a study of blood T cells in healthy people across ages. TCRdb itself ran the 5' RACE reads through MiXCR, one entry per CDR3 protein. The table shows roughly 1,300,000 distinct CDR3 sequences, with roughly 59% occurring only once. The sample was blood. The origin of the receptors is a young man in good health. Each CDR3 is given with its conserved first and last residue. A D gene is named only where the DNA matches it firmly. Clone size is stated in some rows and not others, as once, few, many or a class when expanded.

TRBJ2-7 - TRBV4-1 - CASSQHFQQPGLNPHEQYF TGCGCCAGCAGCCAACACTTTCAACAGCCGGGACTGAATCCCCACGAGCAGTACTTC
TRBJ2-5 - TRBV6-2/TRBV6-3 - CASSYSIGAETRQETQYF TGTGCCAGCAGTTACTCGATTGGGGCGGAGACAAGACAAGAGACCCAGTACTTC
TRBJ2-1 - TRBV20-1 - CSARKAAETYNEQFF TGCAGTGCTAGAAAGGCGGCGGAAACCTACAATGAGCAGTTCTTC
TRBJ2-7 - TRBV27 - CASKPTGLYEQYF TGTGCCAGCAAACCAACAGGACTTTACGAGCAGTACTTC
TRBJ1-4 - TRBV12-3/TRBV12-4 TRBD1 CASSLLQGANEKLFF TGTGCCAGCAGTTTATTACAGGGGGCTAATGAAAAACTGTTTTTT
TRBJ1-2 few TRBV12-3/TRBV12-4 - CASSRSGYGYTF TGTGCCAGCAGCCGCTCAGGATATGGCTACACCTTC
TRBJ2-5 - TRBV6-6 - CTIRGQAVGGTQYF TGTACCATCAGAGGACAGGCCGTGGGGGGGACCCAGTACTTC
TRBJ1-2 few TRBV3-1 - CASSQAAGAYGYTF TGCGCCAGCAGCCAAGCGGCAGGGGCATATGGCTACACCTTC
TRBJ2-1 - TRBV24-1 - CATSAQRKSSYNEQFF TGTGCCACCAGTGCTCAGCGAAAGAGCTCCTACAATGAGCAGTTCTTC
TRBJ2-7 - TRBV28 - CASTTTGTGISEQYF TGTGCCAGCACCACCACCGGGACGGGAATTTCCGAGCAGTACTTC
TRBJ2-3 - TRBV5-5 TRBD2 CASTISGRSSDTQYF TGTGCCAGCACCATAAGCGGGAGGTCCTCAGATACGCAGTATTTT
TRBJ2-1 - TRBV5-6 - CASSLNGPYNEQFF TGTGCCAGCAGCTTGAATGGGCCATACAATGAGCAGTTCTTC
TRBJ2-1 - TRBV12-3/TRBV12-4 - CASTPGGEQFF TGTGCCAGCACCCCTGGGGGCGAGCAGTTCTTC
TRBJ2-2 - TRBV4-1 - CASSPTTNTGELFF TGCGCCAGCAGCCCGACAACTAACACCGGGGAGCTGTTTTTT
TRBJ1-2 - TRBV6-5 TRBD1 CASSYHQGAYGYTF TGTGCCAGCAGTTATCATCAGGGGGCATATGGCTACACCTTC
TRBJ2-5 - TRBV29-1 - CSARLQEPQETQYF TGCAGCGCACGTTTACAGGAACCCCAAGAGACCCAGTACTTC
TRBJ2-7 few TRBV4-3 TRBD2 CASSQELPGLGSYEQYF TGCGCCAGCAGCCAAGAGTTACCGGGACTAGGATCCTACGAGCAGTACTTC
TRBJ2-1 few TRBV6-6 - CASESYNEQFF TGTGCCAGTGAATCCTACAATGAGCAGTTCTTC
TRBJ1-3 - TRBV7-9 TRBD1 CASRPAGTGISGNTIYF TGTGCCAGCAGACCCGCCGGGACAGGGATCTCGGGAAACACCATATATTTT
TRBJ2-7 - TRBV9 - CASSAEVGFHEQYF TGTGCCAGCAGCGCAGAAGTAGGGTTTCACGAGCAGTACTTC
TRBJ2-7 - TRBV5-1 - CASRGSSPYEQYF TGCGCCAGCAGAGGGAGTTCTCCCTACGAGCAGTACTTC
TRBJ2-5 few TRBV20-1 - CSARTYRDSQETQYF TGCAGTGCTAGAACTTACCGGGACTCACAAGAGACCCAGTACTTC
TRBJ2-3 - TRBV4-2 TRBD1 CASSQTGQGVTDTQYF TGTGCCAGCAGCCAGACTGGACAGGGAGTTACAGATACGCAGTATTTT
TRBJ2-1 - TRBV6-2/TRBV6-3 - CASSPRGLREQFF TGTGCCAGCAGTCCCCGTGGGCTTCGTGAGCAGTTCTTC
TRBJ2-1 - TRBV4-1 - CAGSQSDSTVINEQFF TGCGCCGGCAGCCAATCCGACTCGACGGTTATCAATGAGCAGTTCTTC
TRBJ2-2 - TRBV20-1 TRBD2 CSAWPTGTSWTGELFF TGCAGTGCCTGGCCGACCGGGACTAGCTGGACCGGGGAGCTGTTTTTT
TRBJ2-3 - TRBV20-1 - CSATRRDGLSTDTQYF TGCAGTGCTACCCGTCGGGACGGACTTAGCACAGATACGCAGTATTTT
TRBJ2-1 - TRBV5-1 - CASNERGGEQFF TGCGCCAGCAACGAGAGGGGGGGCGAGCAGTTCTTC
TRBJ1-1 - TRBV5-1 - CAGSPPAGRLNTEAFF TGCGCCGGCAGCCCCCCAGCTGGCAGACTGAACACTGAAGCTTTCTTT
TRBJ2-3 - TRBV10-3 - CAISEWAGADTDTQYF TGTGCCATCAGTGAGTGGGCTGGGGCGGACACAGATACGCAGTATTTT
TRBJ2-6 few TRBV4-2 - CASSQEDVPGANVLTF TGTGCCAGCAGCCAAGAAGACGTTCCTGGGGCCAACGTCCTGACTTTC
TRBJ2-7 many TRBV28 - CASSLSLYEQYF TGTGCCAGCAGTTTATCCCTCTACGAGCAGTACTTC
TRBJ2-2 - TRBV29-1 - CSASVGVTGELFF TGCAGCGCCTCCGTAGGTGTAACCGGGGAGCTGTTTTTT
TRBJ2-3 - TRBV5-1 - CASSPLRKGIDTQYF TGCGCCAGCAGCCCTCTTCGTAAGGGTATAGATACGCAGTATTTT
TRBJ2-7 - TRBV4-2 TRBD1 CASSQEIGVDRAYEQYF TGTGCCAGCAGCCAAGAAATTGGGGTAGACAGGGCCTACGAGCAGTACTTC
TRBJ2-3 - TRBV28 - CASSSPRQGPTDTQYF TGTGCCAGCAGTTCCCCTCGGCAAGGCCCCACAGATACGCAGTATTTT
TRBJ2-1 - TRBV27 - CASSLSWGDSYNEQFF TGTGCCAGCAGTTTATCGTGGGGGGACTCCTACAATGAGCAGTTCTTC
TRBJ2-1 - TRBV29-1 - CSVDEGRGTYNEQFF TGCAGCGTTGACGAGGGGCGCGGGACCTACAATGAGCAGTTCTTC
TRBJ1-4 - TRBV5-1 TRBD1 CASSVTGGANEKLFF TGCGCCAGCAGCGTCACAGGGGGCGCGAATGAAAAACTGTTTTTT
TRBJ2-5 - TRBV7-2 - CASSALTWETQYF TGTGCCAGCAGCGCCCTAACCTGGGAGACCCAGTACTTC
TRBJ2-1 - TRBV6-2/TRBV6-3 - CASSYSAGVFF TGTGCCAGCAGTTACTCCGCCGGCGTGTTCTTC
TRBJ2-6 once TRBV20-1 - CSVSMGAPGANVLTF TGCAGTGTCTCCATGGGGGCACCTGGGGCCAACGTCCTGACTTTC
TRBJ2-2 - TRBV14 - CASSPLKRTGELFF TGTGCCAGCAGCCCACTAAAGAGGACCGGGGAGCTGTTTTTT
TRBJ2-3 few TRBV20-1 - CSARDPNKGKDTQYF TGCAGTGCTAGAGATCCTAATAAGGGGAAAGATACGCAGTATTTT
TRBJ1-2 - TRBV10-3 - CAISDKDFYGYTF TGTGCCATCAGTGATAAGGATTTCTATGGCTACACCTTC
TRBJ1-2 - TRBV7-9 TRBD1 CASSPETGAANYGYTF TGTGCCAGCAGCCCCGAGACAGGGGCAGCTAACTATGGCTACACCTTC
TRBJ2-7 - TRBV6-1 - CASRAVGTGPYEQYF TGTGCCAGCAGAGCCGTGGGGACGGGACCATACGAGCAGTACTTC
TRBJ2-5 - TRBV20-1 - CSARDPQEAALGTQYF TGCAGTGCTAGAGACCCCCAAGAAGCGGCTCTTGGGACCCAGTACTTC
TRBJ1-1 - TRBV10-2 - CASRARTGTEAFF TGCGCCAGCCGGGCCCGAACGGGGACTGAAGCTTTCTTT
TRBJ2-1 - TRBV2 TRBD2 CASNPGTSNNEQFF TGTGCCAGCAATCCCGGGACTAGCAACAATGAGCAGTTCTTC
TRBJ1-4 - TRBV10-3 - CAISDRPTTNEKLFF TGTGCCATCAGTGACAGACCAACAACTAATGAAAAACTGTTTTTT
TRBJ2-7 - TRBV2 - CASFGGGRAYSYEQYF TGTGCCAGCTTCGGAGGTGGACGGGCCTACTCCTACGAGCAGTACTTC
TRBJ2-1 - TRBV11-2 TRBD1 CASSLDPGTDNNEQFF TGTGCCAGCAGCTTGGACCCCGGGACAGACAACAATGAGCAGTTCTTC
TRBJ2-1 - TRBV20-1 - CSAREGAGHAYNEQFF TGCAGTGCTAGAGAGGGGGCCGGGCATGCCTACAATGAGCAGTTCTTC
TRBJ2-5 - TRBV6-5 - CASSYGAASSKETQYF TGTGCCAGCAGTTACGGGGCAGCCAGCTCAAAAGAGACCCAGTACTTC